Shown below are 21 T cell receptor beta chains from a single sample sequenced in a study of T cells in localized non-small cell lung cancer. Using immunoSEQ multiplex PCR, the repertoire was profiled, and TCRdb retains in-frame clones only, with some absent. The table lists tens of thousands of clones, more than 70% of them singletons. The specimen comprised peripheral blood, sampled before any cancer treatment. The receptors derive from a woman aged 40-70 years with stage I squamous cell lung carcinoma.

The rearrangement uses TRBV5-6 and TRBJ1-1; D uncertain. CDR1 and CDR2 (germline): SGHDT, YYEEEE. This CDR3 contains 14 residues. Deletions cut 0 bases from V and 0 bases from J, with 6 bases between. The CDR3 protein is CASSLGSLNTEAFF. In DNA form, the CDR3 reads TGTGCCAGCAGCTTGGGCAGCTTGAACACTGAAGCTTTCTTT.

This chain connects TRBV11-2 to TRBJ1-1, with 9 bases lining up with TRBD1. CDR1 and CDR2 from the germline V gene are SGHAT and FQNNGV. V dropped 8 bases and J dropped 7; count of bases not matched to a gene: 11. The CDR3 has 14 amino acids. CDR3 residues: CASGYTGGVSEAFF. The CDR3 bases are TGTGCCAGCGGCTATACAGGGGGCGTCAGTGAAGCTTTCTTT.

The gene calls are TRBV19 and TRBJ2-7, with 7 bases that match TRBD1. V lost 5 bases to trimming and J lost 12 bases; unmatched junction nucleotides: 16. The CDR3 runs 14 residues. Germline V gene lookup returns CDR1 LNHDA and CDR2 SQIVND (reference sequence). CDR3 protein: CASSSSSGTARRYF. In DNA form, the CDR3 reads TGTGCCAGTAGTTCCTCCTCCGGGACAGCGCGTAGGTACTTC.

The rearrangement joins TRBV5-4 to TRBJ1-1, with a weak D call TRBD1 (6 bases). The length of the CDR3 is 14 residues. V was trimmed by 0 bases and J by 6 bases, leaving 12 bases between them. Germline CDR1 SGHNT, CDR2 YYREEE (reference sequence). CDR3 sequence reads: CASSLAGRGAEAFF. CDR3 in DNA: TGTGCCAGCAGCTTGGCCGGCAGGGGCGCTGAAGCTTTCTTT.

This clone was picked up one time. The rearrangement joins TRBV19 to TRBJ1-1; no clear D gene. V was pared by 4 bases and J by 0 bases, with 21 bases between. Looked up from germline, CDR1 is LNHDA and CDR2 is SQIVND (reference sequence). This CDR3 is built from 18 residues. This chain's CDR3 is CASSSRTLLRKMNTEAFF. The DNA for the CDR3 is TGTGCCAGTAGTAGCCGCACATTGTTGCGAAAAATGAACACTGAAGCTTTCTTT. The full variable domain, rest sourced from reference TRBV19 and TRBJ1-1, is DGGITQSPKYLFRKEGQNVTLSCEQNLNHDAMYWYRQDPGQGLRLIYYSQIVNDFQKGDIAEGYSVSREKKESFPLTVTSAQKNPTAFYLCASSSRTLLRKMNTEAFFGQGTRLTVV.

The chain joins TRBV7-9 to TRBJ1-1; weak D call: TRBD1 (5 bases). The germline V and J ends were trimmed by 4 bases and 3 bases, with 9 bases remaining between them. CDR3 length equals 13 residues. Germline V CDR1 and CDR2: SEHNR, FQNEAQ (reference sequence). CDR3 DNA: TGTGCCAGCAGCTGGGGGGTGGACACTGAAGCTTTCTTT. Protein sequence: CASSWGVDTEAFF. The full variable domain, with the rest looked up from reference TRBV7-9 and TRBJ1-1, is DTGVSQNPRHKITKRGQNVTFRCDPISEHNRLYWYRQTLGQGPEFLTYFQNEAQLEKSRLLSDRFSAERPKGSFSTLEIQRTEQGDSAMYLCASSWGVDTEAFFGQGTRLTVV.

V and J are TRBV19 and TRBJ2-6, with D maybe TRBD1 (7 bases). The germline V gene has CDR1 LNHDA and CDR2 SQIVND (reference sequence). The CDR3 length is 14 residues. The CDR3 loop is CAVRGRGSTNVLTF. The CDR3 DNA sequence: TGTGCAGTGCGGGGCAGGGGGTCGACCAACGTCCTGACTTTC.

This chain joins TRBV19 and TRBJ1-5, with D hard to call. The germline V gene encodes CDR1 LNHDA and CDR2 SQIVND (reference sequence). The CDR3 length is 15 residues. The V gene lost 3 bases and the J gene lost 0 bases, with 9 bases spanning the gap. In nucleotides, the CDR3 is TGTGCCAGTAGTATTGTGGGTAATAGCAATCAGCCCCAGCATTTT. Translating it yields CASSIVGNSNQPQHF. The full variable domain, rest sourced from reference TRBV19 and TRBJ1-5, is DGGITQSPKYLFRKEGQNVTLSCEQNLNHDAMYWYRQDPGQGLRLIYYSQIVNDFQKGDIAEGYSVSREKKESFPLTVTSAQKNPTAFYLCASSIVGNSNQPQHFGDGTRLSIL.

V usage is TRBV5-4 and J usage is TRBJ1-1; no firm D call. CDR3 length: 15 residues. Germline V gene data show CDR1 as SGHNT and CDR2 as YYREEE (reference sequence). V was pared by 0 bases and J by 0 bases, with 9 bases between. The CDR3 loop reads CASSLGAQMNTEAFF. DNA of the CDR3: TGTGCCAGCAGCTTGGGAGCCCAAATGAACACTGAAGCTTTCTTT. Full variable domain (remainder filled in from reference TRBV5-4 and TRBJ1-1): ETGVTQSPTHLIKTRGQQVTLRCSSQSGHNTVSWYQQALGQGPQFIFQYYREEENGRGNFPPRFSGLQFPNYSSELNVNALELDDSALYLCASSLGAQMNTEAFFGQGTRLTVV.

CDR3 sequence: CASSQDTSGSYNEQFF. In DNA, the CDR3 is TGTGCCAGCAGCCAAGACACTAGCGGCTCCTACAATGAGCAGTTCTTC. This chain connects TRBV4-2 to TRBJ2-1; 8 bases agree with TRBD2. The germline CDR1 and CDR2 sequences are LGHNA and YNFKEQ. This CDR3 region has 16 residues. V shed 0 bases, J shed 0 bases, and the junction held 1 base outside the gene matches.

The chain has TRBV11-2 and TRBJ2-7, with TRBD2 matching over 8 bases. CDR1 SGHAT and CDR2 FQNNGV come from the germline V gene. This CDR3 comprises 13 residues. V dropped 4 bases and J dropped 4; count of bases not matched to a gene: 3. CDR3 amino acids: CASSSIAGYEQYF. The CDR3, as DNA: TGTGCCAGCAGCTCCATAGCGGGGTACGAGCAGTACTTC.

The chain combines TRBV19 with TRBJ2-7, with TRBD1 matching over 8 bases. The germline gives CDR1 LNHDA, CDR2 SQIVND (reference sequence). V lost 5 bases to trimming and J lost 7 bases; unmatched junction nucleotides: 4. The CDR3 covers 12 residues. The CDR3 loop reads CASSVYRGEQYF. In DNA form, the CDR3 reads TGTGCCAGTAGTGTTTACAGGGGGGAGCAGTACTTC.

This chain joins TRBV5-5 and TRBJ1-2, with 7 bases identical to TRBD1. This CDR3 region has 15 residues. V dropped 4 bases and J dropped 4; count of bases not matched to a gene: 10. The germline CDR1 and CDR2 sequences are SGHKS and YYEKEE (reference sequence). CDR3 bases: TGTGCCAGCAGCCTGACCGTACAGGGGCTCTATGGCTACACCTTC. As protein: CASSLTVQGLYGYTF.

The chain links TRBV5-4 to TRBJ2-3; D perhaps matches TRBD2 (5 bases). Trimming stripped 4 bases from V and 4 bases from J, with 22 bases between. The CDR3 loop spans 17 amino acids. Germline CDR1 is SGHNT and CDR2 is YYREEE (reference sequence). The DNA of the CDR3 is TGTGCCAGCAGCCGCTCTAACTATCCCACGAGGGCAGATACGCAGTATTTT. Translating gives CASSRSNYPTRADTQYF.

The J gene is TRBJ1-2, the V gene TRBV27; D might be TRBD1 (5 bases). Looked up from germline, CDR1 is MNHEY and CDR2 is SMNVEV (reference sequence). The V end was cut by 3 bases, the J end by 5 bases, with 19 bases between. This CDR3 is built from 16 residues. Here the CDR3 reads CASSLGRGLGVYGYTF. Here the CDR3 DNA reads TGTGCCAGCAGTTTGGGAAGGGGCCTAGGGGTATATGGCTACACCTTC.

The chain joins TRBV7-9 to TRBJ1-1; perhaps TRBD1 as D (5 bases). The CDR3 runs to 15 residues. Deletions cut 0 bases from V and 1 base from J, with 9 bases between. The germline CDR1 and CDR2 sequences are SEHNR and FQNEAQ (reference sequence). CDR3 sequence reads: CASSLASTGNTEAFF. For the CDR3, the DNA is TGTGCCAGCAGCTTAGCGAGTACAGGGAACACTGAAGCTTTCTTT. The full variable domain, completed using reference TRBV7-9 and TRBJ1-1, is DTGVSQNPRHKITKRGQNVTFRCDPISEHNRLYWYRQTLGQGPEFLTYFQNEAQLEKSRLLSDRFSAERPKGSFSTLEIQRTEQGDSAMYLCASSLASTGNTEAFFGQGTRLTVV.

The chain has TRBV6-1 and TRBJ1-2; no clear D. With 8 bases removed from V and 2 bases from J, the gap between germline ends came to 15 bases. CDR3 length equals 14 residues. Germline V gene lookup returns CDR1 MNHNS and CDR2 SASEGT. CDR3 protein: CASLLFGGNYGYTF. The CDR3 DNA follows: TGTGCCAGCCTTTTGTTTGGCGGAAACTATGGCTACACCTTC.

The chain has TRBV27 and TRBJ2-7; 7 bases are a match to TRBD1. V gave up 6 bases and J gave up 2 bases; unmatched junction bases: 4. The length of the CDR3 is 13 residues. Germline CDR1 reads MNHEY; CDR2 reads SMNVEV (reference sequence). The CDR3 DNA sequence: TGTGCCAGCAGCGGACAGGTTACCTACGAGCAGTACTTC. It specifies CASSGQVTYEQYF.

For the CDR3, the DNA is TGTGCCAGCAGTTCAAGTTACAGGGCCTTCTCTGGAAACACCATATATTTT. As protein: CASSSSYRAFSGNTIYF. V gene TRBV2 combines with J gene TRBJ1-3, with D possibly being TRBD1 (6 bases). This CDR3 contains 17 residues. Germline lookup yields CDR1 SNHLY and CDR2 FYNNEI. The V end was cut by 5 bases, the J end by 0 bases, with 17 bases between. Complete variable domain (other parts from reference TRBV2 and TRBJ1-3): EPEVTQTPSHQVTQMGQEVILRCVPISNHLYFYWYRQILGQKVEFLVSFYNNEISEKSEIFDDQFSVERPDGSNFTLKIRSTKLEDSAMYFCASSSSYRAFSGNTIYFGEGSWLTVV.

The chain is built from TRBV5-5 and TRBJ2-5, with 10 bases aligning to TRBD1. Per germline, CDR1 SGHKS and CDR2 YYEKEE (reference sequence). J lost 2 bases, V lost 5 bases, and 6 bases had no gene match. This CDR3 is built from 15 residues. The CDR3 sequence: CASRRTGGWQETQYF. CDR3 nucleotides: TGTGCCAGCAGACGGACAGGGGGTTGGCAAGAGACCCAGTACTTC.

The chain joins TRBV9 to TRBJ1-1, with TRBD1 matching over 8 bases. The CDR3 is made up of 15 amino acids. Per the germline V gene, CDR1 is SGDLS and CDR2 is YYNGEE. J was trimmed by 4 bases and V by 3 bases; bases with no gene match: 8. This CDR3 reads CASSATGQGLTEAFF. CDR3 sequence (DNA): TGTGCCAGCAGCGCTACCGGACAGGGCCTCACTGAAGCTTTCTTT.